One sample yielded the 32 T cell receptor beta chains listed below, sequenced in a study of T cells in Graves' hyperthyroidism and ophthalmopathy. Amplification of TCR beta CDR3 regions was performed using RNA transcripts as template. During a first-round RT-PCR of the TCR CDR3, the HTBI primer set was used. MiXCR was run by TCRdb on the multiplex PCR reads, yielding one entry per CDR3 protein. The sample holds about 590,000 distinct CDR3 sequences, around 16% seen once. Sequenced sample: blood. Receptors were obtained from a woman aged 25 to 39 with Graves' hyperthyroidism.

This clonotype appeared many times. This chain's CDR3 is CAWRGGTGGPYSYNEQFF. As DNA, the CDR3 is TGTGCCTGGAGGGGAGGGACAGGGGGTCCTTACTCCTACAATGAGCAGTTCTTC. The chain joins TRBV30 to TRBJ2-1; TRBD1 matches at 11 bases. CDR3 size: 18 residues. Germline CDR1 is GTSNPN and CDR2 is SVGIG (reference sequence). The V and J ends lost 3 bases and 0 bases, in that order; junction bases with no gene match: 10.

This clonotype appeared a few times. The gene calls are TRBV25-1 and TRBJ1-4; the D gene is possibly TRBD1 (6 bases). Trimming stripped 4 bases from V and 3 bases from J, with 12 bases between. Germline CDR1 is MGHDK and CDR2 is SYGVNS. The CDR3 sequence is 15 residues long. DNA for the CDR3: TGTGCCAGCAGTGGAGCGGGGGCGGCTAATGAAAAACTGTTTTTT. Residues: CASSGAGAANEKLFF.

This chain uses TRBV6-5 with TRBJ2-1, with TRBD1 identical over 9 bases. V dropped 0 bases and J dropped 3; count of bases not matched to a gene: 3. The length of the CDR3 is 16 residues. Germline CDR1 is MNHEY and CDR2 is SVGAGI. The DNA for the CDR3 is TGTGCCAGCAGTTACTCGACAGGGGGGATCTACAATGAGCAGTTCTTC. Translating gives CASSYSTGGIYNEQFF.

This clonotype was counted between two and nine times. V and J are TRBV6-1 and TRBJ2-1; 13 positions agree with TRBD2. This CDR3 is built from 15 residues. Trimming at V came to 6 bases and at J to 8 bases, leaving 7 bases not matched to a gene. CDR1 MNHNS and CDR2 SASEGT come from the germline V gene. CDR3 protein: CASRTGLAGVYEQFF. The CDR3 coding sequence is TGTGCCAGCAGGACTGGACTAGCGGGAGTGTATGAGCAGTTCTTC.

This clonotype was seen a handful of times. The J gene is TRBJ1-3, the V gene TRBV10-3; no clear D. CDR1 is ENHRY and CDR2 is SYGVKD in the germline V gene. The CDR3 extends over 13 amino acids. Trimming left V 3 bases short and J 6 bases short, with 9 bases between. CDR3 loop: CAISEVRENTIYF. The CDR3 nucleotides are TGTGCCATCAGTGAAGTGAGGGAAAACACCATATATTTT.

This CDR3 is CASSQLGGSYNEQFF. The DNA of the CDR3 is TGTGCCAGCAGCCAGCTGGGTGGCTCCTACAATGAGCAGTTCTTC. This chain links TRBV16 with TRBJ2-1; D gene ambiguous. The germline gives CDR1 KGHSY, CDR2 FQNENV. There are 15 residues in the CDR3. Trimming left V 3 bases short and J 0 bases short, with 9 bases between. Variable domain in full (rest from reference TRBV16 and TRBJ2-1): GEEVAQTPKHLVRGEGQKAKLYCAPIKGHSYVFWYQQVLKNEFKFLISFQNENVFDETGMPKERFSAKCLPNSPCSLEIQATKLEDSAVYFCASSQLGGSYNEQFFGPGTRLTVL.

This chain joins TRBV4-1 and TRBJ2-2; either TRBD1 or TRBD2 may fit D (5 bases each). This CDR3 comprises 13 residues. V lost 4 bases to trimming and J lost 8 bases, with 11 bases between them. CDR1 is MGHRA, CDR2 YSYEKL, per germline. In DNA form, the CDR3 reads TGCGCCAGCAGCCGGGTGGGACCGGGGGAGCTGTTTTTT. It is translated as CASSRVGPGELFF.

This chain connects TRBV7-9 to TRBJ2-5; D might be TRBD2 (5 bases). V was clipped by 5 bases and J by 2 bases, with 12 bases between them. This CDR3 has 14 amino acids. Germline CDR1 and CDR2: SEHNR and FQNEAQ (reference sequence). The CDR3 region is CASSAGGAQETQYF. The CDR3 nucleotides are TGTGCCAGCAGCGCGGGTGGAGCACAAGAGACCCAGTACTTC.

This clonotype was found a few times. V gene TRBV28 combines with J gene TRBJ2-3, with 10 bases identical to TRBD1. Per the germline V gene, CDR1 is MDHEN and CDR2 is SYDVKM. The ends lost 6 bases at V and 3 bases at J; junction bases unmatched: 9. The CDR3 runs 16 residues. CDR3 sequence (DNA): TGTGCCAGCAGCCTCAGACAGGGGGCGAGAACAGATACGCAGTATTTT. This translates into CASSLRQGARTDTQYF.

The table lists this clonotype with a few counts. J is TRBJ2-1 and V is TRBV7-3; D could derive from TRBD1 or TRBD2 (7 bases each). Germline CDR1 SGHTA, CDR2 FQGTGA. The length of the CDR3 is 15 residues. V lost 4 bases, J lost 4 bases, and 14 bases lay in between. This chain's CDR3 is CASSSGGGAYNEQFF. The CDR3 bases are TGTGCCAGCAGCTCAGGGGGGGGCGCGTACAATGAGCAGTTCTTC.

This clonotype was detected ten times or more. The V call is TRBV12-3 or TRBV12-4, the J call TRBJ2-1; 7 bases are shared with TRBD1. V gave up 6 bases and J gave up 8 bases; unmatched junction bases: 7. CDR3 length: 13 residues. The CDR3 sequence: CASSLQGFDEQFF. The DNA of the CDR3 is TGTGCCAGCAGCTTACAGGGGTTTGATGAGCAGTTCTTC.

Concerning this clonotype itself: This sequence may be a read error, since a much larger clone differs from it by one base. The chain employs TRBV12-3 or TRBV12-4 and TRBJ2-7, with D tentatively TRBD2 (5 bases). Trimming removed 2 bases at V and 5 bases at J, with 13 bases between. The CDR3 consists of 14 residues. CDR3 amino acids: CASSLHQERNEQYF. For the CDR3, the DNA is TGTGCCAGCAGTTTACATCAGGAGCGGAACGAGCAGTACTTC.

In regard to this clonotype: A much larger clone is a single base away; this may be a read error. The chain joins TRBV12-3 or TRBV12-4 to TRBJ2-1; tentative D call: TRBD2 (5 bases). Between the trimmed V and J ends, which lost 6 bases and 10 bases, there was a span of 16 bases. This CDR3 has 13 amino acids. The CDR3, as DNA: TGTGCCAGCAGCCAACCCGGATCGGGAGAGCAGTTCTTC. The encoded protein is CASSQPGSGEQFF.

This clonotype was recorded at least ten times. This chain's CDR3 is CSARDRKTGGSGTQYF. DNA of the CDR3: TGCAGTGCTAGAGATAGGAAGACAGGGGGCTCTGGTACGCAGTATTTT. The V call is TRBV20-1, the J call TRBJ2-3; TRBD1 aligns across 10 bases. Looked up from germline, CDR1 is DFQATT and CDR2 is SNEGSKA (reference sequence). CDR3 length: 16 residues. V lost 0 bases to trimming and J lost 8 bases; unmatched junction nucleotides: 11.

This clonotype was found many times. The chain has TRBV13 and TRBJ1-1; weak D call: TRBD1 (6 bases). Trimming stripped 5 bases from V and 8 bases from J, with 12 bases between. The CDR3 is 12 residues long. Germline loops: CDR1 PRHDT, CDR2 FYEKMQ (reference sequence). CDR3 protein: CASSRGQLEAFF. The CDR3 region has the DNA TGTGCCAGCAGCAGAGGACAGCTAGAAGCTTTCTTT.

Ten or more counts support this clonotype. The chain recombines TRBV2 with TRBJ1-1; TRBD1 might be the D (5 bases). V was trimmed by 10 bases and J by 6 bases, leaving 12 bases between them. The CDR3 totals 11 residues. The germline V gene encodes CDR1 SNHLY and CDR2 FYNNEI. Here the CDR3 DNA reads TGTGCCACCACTGGGGGGGCTGAAGCTTTCTTT. Amino acid sequence: CATTGGAEAFF. Looking up the rest from reference TRBV2 and TRBJ1-1 gives the full variable domain: EPEVTQTPSHQVTQMGQEVILRCVPISNHLYFYWYRQILGQKVEFLVSFYNNEISEKSEIFDDQFSVERPDGSNFTLKIRSTKLEDSAMYFCATTGGAEAFFGQGTRLTVV.

The chain links TRBV7-3 to TRBJ2-7, with 8 bases identical to TRBD2. The CDR3 is 17 residues long. Germline values: CDR1 SGHTA, CDR2 FQGTGA. V shed 5 bases and J 3 bases; nucleotides not matched to a gene: 15. The CDR3 DNA reads as TGTGCCAGCAGCCGGGGGACTGGCGGGAGGCCCGACTACGAGCAGTACTTC. Translated, it gives CASSRGTGGRPDYEQYF.

The chain couples TRBV5-5 to TRBJ1-5; maybe TRBD1 (5 bases). The CDR3 spans 14 residues. Trimming shortened V by 3 bases and J by 1 base, and 8 bases separated the two germline ends. Germline CDR1 SGHKS, CDR2 YYEKEE (reference sequence). CDR3 DNA sequence: TGTGCCAGCAGCTACCGGGACAGCAATCAGCCCCAGCATTTT. Its protein is CASSYRDSNQPQHF.

This sequence joins TRBV19 and TRBJ1-5; no firm D call. CDR3 length equals 13 residues. V lost 3 bases to trimming and J lost 8 bases, with 11 bases between them. Germline loops: CDR1 LNHDA, CDR2 SQIVND (reference sequence). CDR3 sequence: CASSIARFEPQHF. In DNA form, the CDR3 reads TGTGCCAGTAGTATCGCTCGCTTTGAGCCCCAGCATTTT.

This clonotype showed up many times. The chain uses TRBV30 and TRBJ1-2, with 9 positions matching TRBD1. This CDR3 is built from 17 residues. Germline loops: CDR1 GTSNPN, CDR2 SVGIG (reference sequence). V gave up 3 bases and J gave up 2 bases; unmatched junction bases: 13. The CDR3 DNA sequence: TGTGCCTGGAGACCTAACCTGCCGGGACAGGGCAACTATGGCTACACCTTC. This translates into CAWRPNLPGQGNYGYTF.

This clonotype was recorded many times. V gene TRBV3-1 combines with J gene TRBJ2-2; D gene unclear. Trimming pared 1 base from V and 2 bases from J, leaving 5 bases between. Germline assignment: CDR1 LGHDT and CDR2 YNNKEL (reference sequence). The CDR3 totals 14 residues. The CDR3 is CASSQGPNTGELFF. DNA of the CDR3: TGTGCCAGCAGCCAAGGGCCTAACACCGGGGAGCTGTTTTTT.

Only one count was recorded for this clonotype. V is TRBV7-3 and J is TRBJ2-2, with 10 bases identical to TRBD2. Trimming removed 5 bases from V and 4 bases from J; junction bases left unmatched: 4. Per the germline V gene, CDR1 is SGHTA and CDR2 is FQGTGA. The CDR3 extends over 15 amino acids. The CDR3 reads CASSRLAGSTGELFF. In DNA, the CDR3 is TGTGCCAGCAGCCGACTAGCGGGTTCCACCGGGGAGCTGTTTTTT. The full variable domain, rest sourced from reference TRBV7-3 and TRBJ2-2, is GAGVSQTPSNKVTEKGKYVELRCDPISGHTALYWYRQSLGQGPEFLIYFQGTGAADDSGLPNDRFFAVRPEGSVSTLKIQRTERGDSAVYLCASSRLAGSTGELFFGEGSRLTVL.

This clonotype was observed many times. The CDR3 spells CASSSSGIAKNIQYF. In nucleotides, the CDR3 is TGTGCCAGCAGTTCCTCGGGGATAGCCAAAAACATTCAGTACTTC. The chain recombines TRBV27 with TRBJ2-4; possible D gene TRBD2, 5 bases. Per germline, CDR1 MNHEY and CDR2 SMNVEV (reference sequence). V dropped 4 bases and J dropped 0 bases, with 10 bases sitting between them. This CDR3 has 15 residues.

This clonotype was counted at least ten times. The V gene is TRBV3-1, the J gene TRBJ2-1; the match to TRBD2 covers 9 bases. The CDR3 is 18 amino acids. The J segment lost 4 bases and the V segment lost 0 bases, leaving 10 bases of the junction unmatched. Per the germline V gene, CDR1 is LGHDT and CDR2 is YNNKEL (reference sequence). For the CDR3, the DNA is TGTGCCAGCAGCCAAGAATTAATGACTAGCGGTAGTTACAATGAGCAGTTCTTC. It yields the protein CASSQELMTSGSYNEQFF.

The V call is TRBV7-2, the J call TRBJ2-7; 15 bases line up with TRBD2. CDR1 and CDR2 from the germline V gene are SGHTA and FQGNSA. V was pared by 1 base and J by 3 bases, with 4 bases of the junction left unmatched. The CDR3 contains 17 residues. This CDR3 is CASSLGGLAGGDYEQYF. CDR3 DNA: TGTGCCAGCAGCTTAGGGGGACTAGCGGGAGGTGACTACGAGCAGTACTTC.

This clonotype was seen ten or more times. V and J are TRBV30 and TRBJ1-1, with D possibly TRBD1 on 5 matching bases. The germline gives CDR1 GTSNPN, CDR2 SVGIG (reference sequence). V was pared by 0 bases and J by 6 bases, with 14 bases between. The CDR3 loop spans 14 amino acids. The CDR3 sequence is CAWSVGGLTAEAFF. In DNA, the CDR3 is TGTGCCTGGAGTGTGGGGGGTCTGACCGCTGAAGCTTTCTTT.

This chain links TRBV11-2 with TRBJ2-6, with D perhaps given as TRBD1 or TRBD2 (5 bases each). Per the germline V gene, CDR1 is SGHAT and CDR2 is FQNNGV. Trimming stripped 4 bases from V and 1 base from J, with 14 bases between. This CDR3 comprises 17 residues. The CDR3 DNA follows: TGTGCCAGCAGCTGGCAGGGACCAGGATCTGGGGCCAACGTCCTGACTTTC. Translating it yields CASSWQGPGSGANVLTF. The complete variable domain, with remaining parts taken from reference TRBV11-2 and TRBJ2-6, reads EAGVAQSPRYKIIEKRQSVAFWCNPISGHATLYWYQQILGQGPKLLIQFQNNGVVDDSQLPKDRFSAERLKGVDSTLKIQPAKLEDSAVYLCASSWQGPGSGANVLTFGAGSRLTVL.

V is TRBV10-2 and J is TRBJ2-3, with TRBD2 as a possible D gene (6 bases). The CDR3 loop spans 16 amino acids. Between the trimmed V and J ends, which lost 5 bases and 6 bases, there was a span of 21 bases. Germline lookup yields CDR1 WSHSY and CDR2 SAAADI. The CDR3 coding sequence is TGCGCCAGCAGTAGTCGTCGCGGGGCATCCTCCGATACGCAGTATTTT. Translation gives CASSSRRGASSDTQYF.

This clonotype has a count of ten or more. The V call is TRBV3-1, the J call TRBJ2-3, with D possibly matching TRBD1 (5 bases). V was trimmed by 0 bases and J by 2 bases, leaving 15 bases between them. This CDR3 region has 17 residues. CDR1 is LGHDT, CDR2 YNNKEL, per germline (reference sequence). This chain's CDR3 is CASSQDLFKGNTDTQYF. In DNA, the CDR3 is TGTGCCAGCAGCCAAGATCTTTTTAAGGGGAACACAGATACGCAGTATTTT.

In its sample, this clonotype was seen many times. The V gene is TRBV27, the J gene TRBJ1-2; D unresolved. The CDR3 is 14 residues long. Trimming pared 6 bases from V and 1 base from J, leaving 12 bases between. CDR1 and CDR2 from the germline V gene are MNHEY and SMNVEV (reference sequence). The CDR3 spells CASSSGSNNYGYTF. Here the CDR3 DNA reads TGTGCCAGCAGCTCAGGCTCCAATAACTATGGCTACACCTTC.

There are many counts of this clonotype. This chain joins TRBV20-1 and TRBJ2-7, with 8 positions matching TRBD2. The CDR3 covers 14 residues. With V trimmed by 6 bases and J by 2 bases, 9 bases remained unmatched. CDR1 DFQATT and CDR2 SNEGSKA come from the germline V gene (reference sequence). The CDR3 here is CSAHKAGVTYEQYF. In DNA form, the CDR3 reads TGCAGTGCACACAAAGCGGGAGTAACCTACGAGCAGTACTTC.

CDR3 loop: CASSLVPLLSSGNTIYF. The CDR3 DNA is TGTGCCAGCAGCTTAGTGCCCCTGTTATCCTCTGGAAACACCATATATTTT. The V gene is TRBV7-2, the J gene TRBJ1-3, with D unclear. Germline V CDR1 and CDR2: SGHTA, FQGNSA. CDR3 length: 17 amino acids. V gave up 1 base and J gave up 0 bases, with 13 bases separating them.